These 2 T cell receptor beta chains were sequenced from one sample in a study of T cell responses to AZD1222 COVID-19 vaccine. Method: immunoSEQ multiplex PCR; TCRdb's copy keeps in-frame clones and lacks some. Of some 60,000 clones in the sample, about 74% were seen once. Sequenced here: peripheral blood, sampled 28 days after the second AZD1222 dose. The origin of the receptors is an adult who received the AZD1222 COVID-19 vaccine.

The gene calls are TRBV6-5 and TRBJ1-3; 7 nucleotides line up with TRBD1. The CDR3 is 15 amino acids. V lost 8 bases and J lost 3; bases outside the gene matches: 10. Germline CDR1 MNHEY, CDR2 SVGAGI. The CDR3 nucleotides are TGTGCCAGCCTACCCAAGACAGGGCTTGGAAACACCATATATTTT. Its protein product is CASLPKTGLGNTIYF.

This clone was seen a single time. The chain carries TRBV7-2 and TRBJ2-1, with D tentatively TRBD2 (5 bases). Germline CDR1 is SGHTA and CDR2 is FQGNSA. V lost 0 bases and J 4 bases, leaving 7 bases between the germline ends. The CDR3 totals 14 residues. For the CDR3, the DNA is TGTGCCAGCAGCTTAGCGCCGGGATACAATGAGCAGTTCTTC. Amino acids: CASSLAPGYNEQFF.